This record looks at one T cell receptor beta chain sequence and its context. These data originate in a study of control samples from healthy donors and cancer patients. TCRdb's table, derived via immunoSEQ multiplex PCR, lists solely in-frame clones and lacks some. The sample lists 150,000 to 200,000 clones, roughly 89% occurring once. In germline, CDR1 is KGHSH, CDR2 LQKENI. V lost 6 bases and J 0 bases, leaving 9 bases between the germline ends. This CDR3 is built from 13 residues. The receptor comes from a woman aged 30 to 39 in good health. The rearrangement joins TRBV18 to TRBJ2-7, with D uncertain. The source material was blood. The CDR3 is CASSQQSSYEQYF. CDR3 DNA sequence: TGTGCCAGCTCCCAACAGAGCTCCTACGAGCAGTACTTC.